The 14 T cell receptor beta chains given below trace back to one sample, sequenced in a study of identical twins. TCRdb called the 5' RACE reads again in MiXCR, with one record for every CDR3 protein. The data show 450,000 or so distinct CDR3 sequences, about 18% seen once. The specimen sequenced was naive T cells sorted from blood. Source of these receptors: a man aged 45-60 years in good health.

A remark on this clonotype: One end of the junction is discordant with germline, which a read error may explain. The chain is built from TRBV5-1 and TRBJ2-5; D not certain. This CDR3 has 14 residues. The germline CDR1 and CDR2 sequences are SGHRS and YFSETQ. The CDR3 loop reads CASSFDSRALLKNF. As DNA, the CDR3 is TGCGCCAGCAGCTTCGACTCACGGGCCCTCCTAAAAAACTTC.

This clonotype was detected a few times. The chain is built from TRBV4-3 and TRBJ1-1; D might be TRBD1 (5 bases). With 2 bases removed from V and 1 base from J, the gap between germline ends came to 8 bases. The germline V gene has CDR1 LGHNA and CDR2 YSLEER. This CDR3 is built from 14 residues. CDR3 protein: CASSQYGGNTEAFF. The CDR3 bases are TGCGCCAGCAGCCAATACGGGGGGAACACTGAAGCTTTCTTT.

This clonotype was counted a few times. The chain couples TRBV6-6 to TRBJ2-7; no firm D call. V lost 7 bases to trimming and J lost 0 bases, with 10 bases between them. This CDR3 contains 13 residues. The V gene's germline CDR1 is MNHNY and CDR2 SVGAGI (reference sequence). The CDR3 bases are TGTGCCAGCACTGGAGATAGCTCCTACGAGCAGTACTTC. This translates into CASTGDSSYEQYF.

V and J are TRBV9 and TRBJ2-7; 7 nucleotides agree with TRBD2. This CDR3 region has 14 residues. J gave up 9 bases and V 3 bases, and 12 bases lay outside the gene matches. Germline V CDR1 and CDR2: SGDLS, YYNGEE. This chain's CDR3 is CASSEQGSGGGQYF. DNA for the CDR3: TGTGCCAGCAGCGAGCAAGGGTCGGGGGGTGGGCAGTACTTC.

This clonotype was seen ten or more times. V is TRBV6-1 and J is TRBJ1-1, with TRBD1 matching 9 bases. Trimming at V came to 6 bases and at J to 4 bases, leaving 6 bases not matched to a gene. The length of the CDR3 is 14 residues. In germline, CDR1 is MNHNS, CDR2 SASEGT. The DNA of the CDR3 is TGTGCCAGCAGCAAGGACAGGGGAGCCACTGAAGCTTTCTTT. Protein sequence: CASSKDRGATEAFF.

Ten or more counts support this clonotype. The gene calls are TRBV6-1 and TRBJ1-1, with 9 bases matching TRBD1. This CDR3 is built from 13 residues. Germline loops: CDR1 MNHNS, CDR2 SASEGT. The junction had 8 bases not matched to a gene; V was cut back by 8 bases and J by 7 bases. This CDR3 reads CASQDRGMSEAFF. The CDR3 DNA is TGTGCCAGCCAGGACAGGGGAATGAGTGAAGCTTTCTTT.

The chain uses TRBV14 and TRBJ2-5; TRBD1 agrees at 7 bases. The junction had 13 bases not matched to a gene; V was cut back by 4 bases and J by 5 bases. This CDR3 spans 16 amino acids. Germline assignment: CDR1 SGHDN and CDR2 FVKESK. CDR3: CASSRVNRGRGETQYF. Written as DNA, the CDR3 is TGTGCCAGCAGCCGCGTCAACAGGGGCCGCGGGGAGACCCAGTACTTC.

This chain links TRBV28 with TRBJ2-3, with 7 bases matching TRBD2. There are 16 residues in the CDR3. The trim removed 4 bases at V and 3 bases at J, leaving 10 bases unmatched. Germline lookup yields CDR1 MDHEN and CDR2 SYDVKM. The CDR3 nucleotides read TGTGCCAGCAGTTCACTGAGCGGGGCGGGGACAGATACGCAGTATTTT. Its protein is CASSSLSGAGTDTQYF.

A remark on this clonotype: A much more abundant neighbour one base away suggests this may be a read error. J is TRBJ2-5 and V is TRBV11-2; TRBD1 matches 7 bases. The CDR3 runs 15 residues. In germline, CDR1 is SGHAT, CDR2 FQNNGV. The DNA of the CDR3 is TGTGCCGGCAGTGGTACAAGGGGGCGAGGAAAGACCCAGTACTTC. Protein sequence: CAGSGTRGRGKTQYF.

The rearrangement joins TRBV19 to TRBJ2-1; 12 bases are a match to TRBD2. V was clipped by 5 bases and J by 6 bases; unmatched bases: 26. This CDR3 has 22 amino acids. Germline assignment: CDR1 LNHDA and CDR2 SQIVND (reference sequence). Written as DNA, the CDR3 is TGTGCCAGTAGTGCCTTCAGGACTAGCGGGATAAAGCCCACTACGACCACCAATGAGCAGTTCTTC. This codes for CASSAFRTSGIKPTTTTNEQFF.

This clonotype has a count of ten or more. The CDR3 DNA sequence: TGTGCCAGCTCACCTAAGGACAGGACGGGGGGGCAGTACTTC. This sequence encodes CASSPKDRTGGQYF. The chain uses TRBV18 and TRBJ2-7; possibly TRBD1 or TRBD2 for D (7 bases each). V lost 3 bases and J 9 bases, leaving 18 bases between the germline ends. CDR1 is KGHSH, CDR2 LQKENI, per germline. This CDR3 is built from 14 residues.

This clonotype has just a few counts. The V and J genes are TRBV2 and TRBJ2-1, with D possibly being TRBD2 (6 bases). Trimming removed 7 bases at V and 7 bases at J, with 8 bases between. Per germline, CDR1 SNHLY and CDR2 FYNNEI. This CDR3 spans 11 amino acids. In nucleotides, the CDR3 is TGTGCCAGCATGACTAGAAATGAGCAGTTCTTC. It encodes CASMTRNEQFF.

This clonotype appeared a few times. This sequence joins TRBV7-2 and TRBJ1-1; D is ambiguous. Trimming removed 0 bases from V and 5 bases from J, with 13 bases in between. The CDR3 sequence is 15 residues long. The germline V gene has CDR1 SGHTA and CDR2 FQGNSA. CDR3 region: CASSLAGALGTEAFF. The CDR3 bases are TGTGCCAGCAGCTTAGCGGGAGCCCTGGGAACTGAAGCTTTCTTT.

This clonotype has only a few counts. The V call is TRBV10-3, the J call TRBJ2-7; 13 bases align to TRBD2. The junction had 4 bases not matched to a gene; V was cut back by 4 bases and J by 7 bases. Germline-derived CDR1 and CDR2 are ENHRY and SYGVKD. This CDR3 spans 14 amino acids. The DNA for the CDR3 is TGTGCCATCAGTGCCGGGACTAGCGGGGTAGAGCAGTACTTC. This codes for CAISAGTSGVEQYF.